This T cell receptor beta chain was captured by sequencing in a study of OX40 agonist ivuxolimab in advanced cancers. Notes on the study in general: Mean expanded clone counts were higher in CD8+ than CD4+ T cells.

Concerning this clone itself: Antigen unknown.

CDR1 SGHTA and CDR2 FQGNSA come from the germline V gene. The CDR3 contains 14 residues. Trimming shortened V by 5 bases and J by 5 bases, and 13 bases separated the two germline ends. Clones were read by immunoSEQ multiplex PCR, and TCRdb kept only the in-frame ones, dropping some. Of almost 35,000 clones listed, 65% to 90% are singletons. The clonotype was recovered from an adult with an advanced solid tumor such as melanoma, head and neck, liver or kidney cancer. The source material was CD4+ or CD8+ T cells sorted from blood, sampled in a trial of the OX40 agonist ivuxolimab. The chain links TRBV7-2 to TRBJ2-1; D uncertain. The DNA for the CDR3 is TGTGCCAGCAGCCCCTCAAGATCGAACAATGAGCAGTTCTTC. Protein sequence: CASSPSRSNNEQFF.